One sample yielded the 19 T cell receptor beta chains listed below, sequenced in a study of cytomegalovirus exposure and HLA in healthy donors. Primers: 60 Vbeta forward and 13 Jbeta reverse. The data were produced by immunoSEQ multiplex PCR, yet TCRdb's version contains in-frame clones alone and is incomplete. Of a few hundred thousand clones listed, about 75% are singletons. Sequencing was done on a sample of PBMCs. These receptors were obtained from a man younger than 35 in good health and CMV-seronegative.

This chain links TRBV14 with TRBJ2-7; perhaps TRBD2 as D (6 bases). Germline CDR1 reads SGHDN; CDR2 reads FVKESK. The CDR3 totals 13 residues. Trimming took 5 bases from V and 0 from J, leaving 8 bases between them. The CDR3 sequence: CASSSGSSYEQYF. The CDR3 DNA reads TGTGCCAGCAGCTCCGGGAGCTCCTACGAGCAGTACTTC.

This clone was recorded a few times. The chain combines TRBV18 with TRBJ2-3, with 12 bases fitting TRBD2. The CDR3 is 15 residues long. CDR1 and CDR2 from the germline V gene are KGHSH and LQKENI. V shed 6 bases, J shed 6 bases, and the junction held 7 bases outside the gene matches. In nucleotides, the CDR3 is TGTGCCAGCTCTCCTAGCGGGGGGGCCTGGGATACGCAGTATTTT. Translated, it gives CASSPSGGAWDTQYF.

This clone turned up a few times. The V gene is TRBV6-5, the J gene TRBJ2-5; D is possibly TRBD2 (5 bases). CDR3 length: 15 amino acids. From germline, CDR1 is MNHEY and CDR2 SVGAGI. With 0 bases removed from V and 4 bases from J, the gap between germline ends came to 12 bases. The CDR3 protein is CASSYSRGTGETQYF. In DNA, the CDR3 is TGTGCCAGCAGTTACTCACGGGGTACGGGAGAGACCCAGTACTTC.

CDR3 region: CASSLEEFAGYTF. The CDR3 nucleotides are TGCGCCAGCAGCTTGGAGGAGTTTGCCGGCTACACCTTC. The rearrangement uses TRBV5-1 and TRBJ1-2; no clear D gene. Germline V lookup: CDR1 SGHRS, CDR2 YFSETQ. V was pared by 0 bases and J by 8 bases, with 11 bases between. The CDR3 has 13 residues.

The CDR3 region is CASSKENNRTYGYTF. CDR3 bases: TGTGCCAGCAGCAAAGAAAACAATCGTACCTATGGCTACACCTTC. The gene calls are TRBV21-1 and TRBJ1-2; TRBD1, the D gene given by the table, was not confirmed from the DNA. TRBV21-1 is designated a pseudogene. The CDR3 sequence is 15 residues long.

The V call is TRBV19, the J call TRBJ1-5, with D unclear. The germline V and J ends were trimmed by 5 bases and 3 bases, with 17 bases remaining between them. CDR1 and CDR2 (germline): LNHDA, SQIVND (reference sequence). The CDR3 extends over 16 amino acids. CDR3 in DNA: TGTGCCAGTAGTTTCCGGTCACAGAGCCTCAATCAGCCCCAGCATTTT. This codes for CASSFRSQSLNQPQHF.

V is TRBV7-2 and J is TRBJ2-3, with 11 bases fitting TRBD2. The trim removed 1 base at V and 5 bases at J, leaving 5 bases unmatched. The germline gives CDR1 SGHTA, CDR2 FQGNSA. This CDR3 contains 16 residues. This CDR3 reads CASSLGSGGAGDTQYF. As DNA, the CDR3 is TGTGCCAGCAGCTTAGGTAGCGGGGGGGCTGGAGATACGCAGTATTTT.

The chain is built from TRBV7-9 and TRBJ2-7; tentatively, D is TRBD2 (5 bases). The CDR3 covers 13 residues. The V and J ends lost 5 bases and 1 base respectively, with 9 bases between them. Looked up from germline, CDR1 is SEHNR and CDR2 is FQNEAQ (reference sequence). DNA for the CDR3: TGTGCCAGCAGCCTCCGGGATTCCTACGAGCAGTACTTC. Translating it yields CASSLRDSYEQYF.

DNA for the CDR3: TGTGCCAGCAGCATAGCTGTAAGCTCCTACAATGAGCAGTTCTTC. This codes for CASSIAVSSYNEQFF. V is TRBV27 and J is TRBJ2-1; the D is unclear. The V and J ends lost 6 bases and 0 bases respectively, with 12 bases between them. Looked up from germline, CDR1 is MNHEY and CDR2 is SMNVEV (reference sequence). This CDR3 has 15 residues.

The chain links TRBV4-1 to TRBJ2-6; 9 nucleotides agree with TRBD1. In germline, CDR1 is MGHRA, CDR2 YSYEKL. The CDR3 contains 17 residues. The V gene end was trimmed by 1 base and the J gene end by 2 bases; junction bases not matched to a gene: 3. CDR3: CASSQADRGTGANVLTF. In nucleotides, the CDR3 is TGCGCCAGCAGCCAAGCAGACAGGGGGACTGGGGCCAACGTCCTGACTTTC.

The chain has TRBV15 and TRBJ1-1; D not resolved. The CDR3 spans 13 residues. The germline gives CDR1 LNHNV, CDR2 YYDKDF (reference sequence). The V and J ends lost 5 bases and 1 base respectively, with 8 bases between them. This CDR3 reads CATSGSGNTEAFF. The CDR3 DNA follows: TGTGCCACCAGCGGCAGCGGGAACACTGAAGCTTTCTTT.

The chain combines TRBV5-1 with TRBJ2-7; tentative D call: TRBD1 (6 bases). CDR3 length: 16 residues. V was clipped by 0 bases and J by 8 bases, with 21 bases between them. Germline assignment: CDR1 SGHRS and CDR2 YFSETQ. CDR3 sequence: CASSLEWDKSLGKQYF. CDR3 nucleotides: TGCGCCAGCAGCTTGGAGTGGGACAAGTCGTTGGGAAAGCAGTACTTC.

This clone was observed a few times. The chain has TRBV11-2 and TRBJ2-7; no firm D call. CDR3 length: 11 amino acids. V lost 1 base, J lost 4 bases, and 2 bases lay in between. CDR1 and CDR2 (germline): SGHAT, FQNNGV. The CDR3 is CASSLAYEQYF. DNA of the CDR3: TGTGCCAGCAGCTTAGCGTACGAGCAGTACTTC.

The chain recombines TRBV19 with TRBJ1-4, with D maybe TRBD1 (5 bases). CDR3 length equals 12 residues. Trimming took off 11 bases at V and 8 bases at J, with 15 bases between the two ends. Germline V lookup: CDR1 LNHDA, CDR2 SQIVND (reference sequence). DNA for the CDR3: TGTGCCTCTACTAGCGCAGGGGAAAAACTGTTTTTT. It specifies CASTSAGEKLFF.

V usage is TRBV13 and J usage is TRBJ1-1, with TRBD1 matching 10 bases. From germline, CDR1 is PRHDT and CDR2 FYEKMQ (reference sequence). The CDR3 runs 14 residues. V shed 4 bases and J 6 bases; nucleotides not matched to a gene: 5. CDR3 coding DNA: TGTGCCAGCAGCTCGGGACAGGGGAGGGCTGAAGCTTTCTTT. Its protein is CASSSGQGRAEAFF.

In its sample, this clone was seen once. This rearrangement joins TRBV9 to TRBJ1-1; no clear D gene. CDR1 SGDLS and CDR2 YYNGEE come from the germline V gene. The CDR3 loop spans 13 amino acids. The germline V and J ends were trimmed by 1 base and 6 bases, with 10 bases remaining between them. In DNA form, the CDR3 reads TGTGCCAGCAGCGTATCCATGGGCGCTGAAGCTTTCTTT. It encodes CASSVSMGAEAFF.

The chain employs TRBV27 and TRBJ2-1, with D tentatively TRBD1 (5 bases). This CDR3 has 14 amino acids. Trimming pared 8 bases from V and 0 bases from J, leaving 11 bases between. Germline V gene lookup returns CDR1 MNHEY and CDR2 SMNVEV (reference sequence). Here the CDR3 reads CASRRQFSYNEQFF. For the CDR3, the DNA is TGTGCCAGCCGTCGACAGTTCTCCTACAATGAGCAGTTCTTC.

This chain connects TRBV11-1 to TRBJ2-4; D might be TRBD2 (6 bases). The V end lost 5 bases, the J end lost 1 base, and 18 bases lay between the germline ends. CDR3 size: 17 residues. CDR1 is SGHAT, CDR2 FQDESV, per germline (reference sequence). The CDR3 spells CASSLRTDGGAKNIQYF. The CDR3 DNA reads TGTGCCAGCAGCCTTCGAACCGATGGAGGGGCCAAAAACATTCAGTACTTC.

The chain joins TRBV30 to TRBJ1-5, with D perhaps TRBD1 (5 bases). V was pared by 5 bases and J by 11 bases, with 16 bases between. The CDR3 has 12 residues. Looked up from germline, CDR1 is GTSNPN and CDR2 is SVGIG (reference sequence). CDR3 DNA sequence: TGTGCCTGGGGCTCGGGACTTTCAGCCCAGCATTTT. Translating gives CAWGSGLSAQHF.